This passage covers 7 T cell receptor beta chains from one sample sequenced in a study of chemoradiotherapy in HPV16-positive cancers. Clones were read by immunoSEQ multiplex PCR, and TCRdb kept only the in-frame ones, dropping some. The repertoire consists of 30,000 to 35,000 clones, with around four fifths occurring once and the leading ten covering about 4.1%. This material consisted of blood, taken from a patient who underwent chemoradiotherapy. The receptors here all came from a human donor with HPV-associated anogenital cancer.

The V gene is TRBV9, the J gene TRBJ2-4, with D perhaps matching TRBD2 (5 bases). This CDR3 spans 18 amino acids. Trimming removed 0 bases from V and 0 bases from J, with 16 bases in between. Germline V gives CDR1 SGDLS, CDR2 YYNGEE. The CDR3 loop is CASSVELVQPLAKNIQYF. Written as DNA, the CDR3 is TGTGCCAGCAGCGTAGAACTAGTACAACCACTAGCCAAAAACATTCAGTACTTC.

This chain links TRBV5-1 with TRBJ2-7; 9 bases match TRBD1. V lost 1 base and J lost 3; bases outside the gene matches: 11. Germline V CDR1 and CDR2: SGHRS, YFSETQ. The CDR3 contains 17 residues. The CDR3 DNA sequence: TGCGCCAGCAGCTTGACCCTCCAATGGACAGGGGACTACGAGCAGTACTTC. Protein sequence: CASSLTLQWTGDYEQYF.

The rearrangement links TRBV7-9 to TRBJ1-6; D not resolved. The CDR3 totals 14 residues. Germline CDR1 is SEHNR and CDR2 is FQNEAQ (reference sequence). V lost 3 bases to trimming and J lost 7 bases, with 10 bases between them. The CDR3 is CASSFPGKNSPLHF. The DNA for the CDR3 is TGTGCCAGCAGCTTCCCAGGAAAAAATTCACCCCTCCACTTT. The variable domain in full, completed from reference TRBV7-9 and TRBJ1-6, reads DTGVSQNPRHKITKRGQNVTFRCDPISEHNRLYWYRQTLGQGPEFLTYFQNEAQLEKSRLLSDRFSAERPKGSFSTLEIQRTEQGDSAMYLCASSFPGKNSPLHFGNGTRLTVT.

This clone was counted once. V and J are TRBV15 and TRBJ1-4; perhaps TRBD1 as D (5 bases). From germline, CDR1 is LNHNV and CDR2 YYDKDF (reference sequence). V lost 1 base and J 5 bases, leaving 11 bases between the germline ends. The CDR3 has 15 residues. CDR3 in DNA: TGTGCCACCAGCAGAGCCGGGACGGGGAATGAAAAACTGTTTTTT. It specifies CATSRAGTGNEKLFF.

J is TRBJ1-4 and V is TRBV11-2; 9 nucleotides line up with TRBD1. The junction had 12 bases not matched to a gene; V was cut back by 5 bases and J by 8 bases. This CDR3 has 16 residues. Germline V CDR1 and CDR2: SGHAT, FQNNGV. This CDR3 reads CASSDARDRVLEKLFF. The CDR3 coding sequence is TGTGCCAGCAGCGACGCCAGGGACAGGGTATTAGAAAAACTGTTTTTT. Full variable domain (remainder filled in from reference TRBV11-2 and TRBJ1-4): EAGVAQSPRYKIIEKRQSVAFWCNPISGHATLYWYQQILGQGPKLLIQFQNNGVVDDSQLPKDRFSAERLKGVDSTLKIQPAKLEDSAVYLCASSDARDRVLEKLFFGSGTQLSVL.

The chain uses TRBV29-1 and TRBJ1-1, with D tentatively TRBD1 (6 bases). Trimming shortened V by 4 bases and J by 4 bases, and 13 bases separated the two germline ends. Germline lookup yields CDR1 SQVTM and CDR2 ANQGSEA. This CDR3 spans 13 amino acids. Here the CDR3 reads CSVVRGAATEAFF. The CDR3 DNA reads as TGCAGCGTTGTGAGGGGGGCGGCCACTGAAGCTTTCTTT.

The chain carries TRBV30 and TRBJ1-1; D is unclear. Germline-derived CDR1 and CDR2 are GTSNPN and SVGIG (reference sequence). V was clipped by 2 bases and J by 4 bases, with 5 bases between them. This CDR3 is built from 11 residues. The CDR3 sequence is CAWSRSTEAFF. The DNA of the CDR3 is TGTGCCTGGAGTCGGAGCACTGAAGCTTTCTTT.